These T cell receptor beta chains were read from a single sample in a study of blood T cells in healthy people across ages. Via MiXCR, TCRdb re-called the 5' RACE reads, giving one row per CDR3 protein. The sample records about 670,000 distinct CDR3 sequences, about 50% being singletons. Source material: blood. These receptor sequences come from a woman aged 80 or over in good health. The CDR3 runs from the conserved cysteine through the conserved F or W. Each record gives: V gene, D gene, clone size, J gene, CDR3 DNA, CDR3 protein. D genes are given only for firm matches. A row's size may be missing; if present it is once, few, many or a size class.

>TRBV24-1|TRBD2|.|TRBJ2-5
TGTGCCACCAGTGATTCACAGTGGATGGGACTAGCGGGAGGGCCCCTCCCCGAGACCCAGTACTTC
CATSDSQWMGLAGGPLPETQYF
>TRBV28|.|many|TRBJ2-7
TGTGCCAGCAGTTTATTTCTACAAGGAGGCCACGAGCAGTACTTC
CASSLFLQGGHEQYF
>TRBV10-3|TRBD1|.|TRBJ1-1
TGTGCCATCAGCGACTTACCCTCCGGGACAGTGAACACTGAAGCTTTCTTT
CAISDLPSGTVNTEAFF
>TRBV13|.|.|TRBJ1-2
TGTGCCAGCAGCTTATCACGGCTTAATGGCTACACCTTC
CASSLSRLNGYTF
>TRBV5-1|TRBD2|many|TRBJ2-3
TGCGCCAGCAGCTTGGGACTAGCGGAAACAGATACGCAGTATTTT
CASSLGLAETDTQYF
>TRBV6-5|.|many|TRBJ2-1
TGTGCCAGCAGTTACTCGGAGAGCTCCTACAATGAGCAGTTCTTC
CASSYSESSYNEQFF
>TRBV2|.|.|TRBJ2-3
TGTGCCAGCACTCGGGCAGGGGGGACAGATACGCAGTATTTT
CASTRAGGTDTQYF
>TRBV29-1|TRBD1|many|TRBJ2-1
TGCAGCGTCTCAACAAACAGGGGGTCTTACAATGAGCAGTTCTTC
CSVSTNRGSYNEQFF
>TRBV6-6|.|.|TRBJ1-6
TGTGCCAGCGAAAACTCAGCGGGCGGCCAAGGGAATTCACCCCTCCACTTT
CASENSAGGQGNSPLHF
>TRBV5-1|.|.|TRBJ1-1
TGCGCCAGCAGGGGAGGGGGGCATGACACTGAAGCTTTCTTT
CASRGGGHDTEAFF
>TRBV7-9|TRBD1|.|TRBJ2-5
TGTGCCAGCAGCCCTGGGACAGGACCGCAAGAGACCCAGTACTTC
CASSPGTGPQETQYF
>TRBV11-2|TRBD2|.|TRBJ2-3
TGTGCCAGCAGCTTCGGGACTAGAGGGGTCGGTACGCAGTATTTT
CASSFGTRGVGTQYF
>TRBV7-3|.|.|TRBJ2-5
TGTGCCAGCAGTTTCACACGGGGGAATGAGCAGTACTTC
CASSFTRGNEQYF
>TRBV20-1|TRBD2|many|TRBJ2-3
TGCAGTGCTCACCGGGGAGGGGCAGATACGCAGTATTTT
CSAHRGGADTQYF
>TRBV7-6|.|.|TRBJ2-4
TGTGCCAGCGGCTTAGAGGGGCCGTCCCCCAAAAACATTCAGTACTTC
CASGLEGPSPKNIQYF
>TRBV5-1|.|many|TRBJ2-3
TGCGCCAGCAGCTCCGGACAGCACTCCTCCCGCACAGATACGCAGTATTTT
CASSSGQHSSRTDTQYF
>TRBV6-5|.|.|TRBJ2-3
TGTGCCAGCAGCCAGGGATTCACGGGTACGCAGTATTTT
CASSQGFTGTQYF
>TRBV29-1|TRBD2|.|TRBJ2-2
TGCAGCTCTTCTAGCGGGACGAACACCGGGGAGCTGTTTTTT
CSSSSGTNTGELFF
>TRBV14|.|.|TRBJ2-3
TGTGCCAGCAGCCTGGACCTCGGAAATACGCAGTATTTT
CASSLDLGNTQYF
>TRBV7-3|.|once|TRBJ1-5
TGTGCCAGCAGCTTAGGGGCGGTTAATCAGCCCCAGCATTTT
CASSLGAVNQPQHF
>TRBV9|.|.|TRBJ1-1
TGTGCCAGCACGCGCGAGGGCCAAAACACTGAAGCTTTCTTT
CASTREGQNTEAFF
>TRBV2|.|.|TRBJ2-7
TGTGCCAGCAACTTTGATGCGGGATCCTCCTACGAGCAGTACTTC
CASNFDAGSSYEQYF
>TRBV12-3/TRBV12-4|.|once|TRBJ1-3
TGTGCCAGCAGTGTAGCGGGTAGAAACACCATATATTTT
CASSVAGRNTIYF
>TRBV29-1|.|.|TRBJ2-7
TGCAGCGTTGTTTGGGGGCCCTACGAGCAGTACTTC
CSVVWGPYEQYF
>TRBV5-1|.|.|TRBJ2-7
TGCGCCAGCAGCTTGGTGTCGTCTGGGGTCTACGAGCAGTACTTC
CASSLVSSGVYEQYF
>TRBV27|.|.|TRBJ2-5
TGTGCCAGCAGTCCCCCTCTCCAAGAGACCCAGTACTTC
CASSPPLQETQYF
>TRBV4-1|.|many|TRBJ2-7
TGCGCCAGCAGCCAGCGGGCCGAATCGGGGGAGCAGTACTTC
CASSQRAESGEQYF
>TRBV5-1|TRBD2|.|TRBJ2-7
TGCGCCAGCAGCTTGGCCCCTGCGGGAGTCTCCTACGAGCAGTACTTC
CASSLAPAGVSYEQYF
>TRBV12-3/TRBV12-4|.|.|TRBJ1-2
TGTGCCAGCACCCTATTTTTGGGGGCACAAAGGAGGGGTGGCTACACCTTC
CASTLFLGAQRRGGYTF
>TRBV25-1|TRBD2|many|TRBJ2-3
TGTGCCAGCAGTGAGGGAGGGGCCTCCGGTACAGATACGCAGTATTTT
CASSEGGASGTDTQYF
>TRBV12-3/TRBV12-4|.|few|TRBJ1-1
TGTGCCAGCAGGGAGGGGTACCCCTCTGAAGCTTTCTTT
CASREGYPSEAFF
>TRBV3-1|TRBD2|.|TRBJ2-7
TGTGCCAGCAGCGGATGGGGGGGTGAGCAGTACTTC
CASSGWGGEQYF
>TRBV5-1|.|once|TRBJ2-7
TGCGCCAGCAGCTTGGGGGGGCGACGAGCGGGGCGTGGGGAGCAGTACTTC
CASSLGGRRAGRGEQYF
>TRBV25-1|TRBD2|.|TRBJ2-1
TGTGCCAGCAGTCCTGATGCCCGGGACTACAGTGAGCAGTTCTTC
CASSPDARDYSEQFF
>TRBV24-1|TRBD2|.|TRBJ2-3
TGTGCCACCAGTGATTCGGGGAGGGGCACAGATACGCAGTATTTT
CATSDSGRGTDTQYF
>TRBV13|.|.|TRBJ2-3
TGTGCCAGCAGCGTCGGGACATCGGGAGATACGCAGTATTTT
CASSVGTSGDTQYF
>TRBV12-3/TRBV12-4|.|.|TRBJ2-7
TGTGCCAGCAGTTTACCCACGGGATACGAGCAGTACTTC
CASSLPTGYEQYF
>TRBV5-1|TRBD1|.|TRBJ2-5
TGCGCCAGCATCGGAGGTCCAGGGGGTATTGGAGAGACCCAGTACTTC
CASIGGPGGIGETQYF
>TRBV7-9|.|.|TRBJ1-2
TGTGCCAGCAGCCCTGGGGGGGTGTATGGCTACACCTTC
CASSPGGVYGYTF
>TRBV18|.|many|TRBJ2-1
TGTGCCAGTAGTATTTCCGAAGGCTTCGGTGATGAGCAGTTCTTC
CASSISEGFGDEQFF
>TRBV12-3/TRBV12-4|.|.|TRBJ2-5
TGTGCCAGCAGTGTAACCCGGGGGTCATCCCAAGAGACCCAGTACTTC
CASSVTRGSSQETQYF
>TRBV12-3/TRBV12-4|TRBD2|.|TRBJ2-5
TGTGCCAGCAGTGCCACCCCAGGACTAGCGGCGAGAGAGACCCAGTACTTC
CASSATPGLAARETQYF
>TRBV12-3/TRBV12-4|TRBD1|.|TRBJ2-7
TGTGCCAGCAGTTTCCGGGACAGGGGCCACGAGCAGTACTTC
CASSFRDRGHEQYF
>TRBV9|TRBD1|.|TRBJ2-7
TGTGCCAGCAGCGGGACAGGGGGCGGGCAGTACTTC
CASSGTGGGQYF
>TRBV25-1|.|many|TRBJ2-7
TGTGCCAGCAGCAAAGGATTTGGCTCCTACGAGCAGTACTTC
CASSKGFGSYEQYF
>TRBV29-1|TRBD2|.|TRBJ2-5
TGCAGCGTTGAAGGGGGACTAGCGGGGCCAGAGACCCAGTACTTC
CSVEGGLAGPETQYF
>TRBV20-1|TRBD1|many|TRBJ2-5
TGCAGTGCTAAGAGACAGGGGTCGGAGACCCAGTACTTC
CSAKRQGSETQYF
>TRBV5-1|.|.|TRBJ1-6
TGCGCCAGCAGCTTGGAATTGGCGGTCAGTAAAAGTTCACCCCTCCACTTT
CASSLELAVSKSSPLHF
>TRBV29-1|TRBD2|.|TRBJ2-1
TGCAGCGCTAATCACGCGGGGGTCCGGAAGTACAATGAGCAGTTCTTC
CSANHAGVRKYNEQFF
>TRBV7-2|TRBD2|.|TRBJ2-3
TGTGCCAGCAGCCCTTGGGGGGGACGCACGGATACGCAGTATTTT
CASSPWGGRTDTQYF
>TRBV20-1|.|.|TRBJ2-5
TGCAGTGCTACAAAAGACGGGACGGGGCGACAAGAGACCCAGTACTTC
CSATKDGTGRQETQYF
>TRBV4-1|TRBD2|many|TRBJ2-3
TGCGCCAGCAGCCGCCCCGGGACTAGCATCGGTGATACGCAGTATTTT
CASSRPGTSIGDTQYF
>TRBV24-1|.|.|TRBJ2-5
TGTGCCACCAGTGATGTGGGGGACCCGGGTGAGACCCAGTACTTC
CATSDVGDPGETQYF
>TRBV7-2|.|.|TRBJ1-2
TGTGCCAGCAGGGGGGACAACTATGGCTACACCTTC
CASRGDNYGYTF
>TRBV9|TRBD2|.|TRBJ2-5
TGTGCCAGCAGGGAGGGGACCGGGGGGGTTTTGAATGAGCAGTACTTC
CASREGTGGVLNEQYF
>TRBV29-1|TRBD1|.|TRBJ2-1
TGCAGCGTGATCAGGGGGCGTTACAATGAGCAGTTCTTC
CSVIRGRYNEQFF
>TRBV20-1|.|.|TRBJ1-1
TGCAGTGCTAGTCAGGGACCTCTTAACACTGAAGCTTTCTTT
CSASQGPLNTEAFF